This T cell receptor (beta chain) was obtained from a study of shared clonotypes between healthy human individuals. Repertoires were generated with immunoSEQ multiplex PCR, while TCRdb's copy carries only in-frame clones and drops some. The profile shows about 380,000 clones, about 97% of them singletons. This CDR3 is built from 15 residues. The V end was cut by 4 bases, the J end by 6 bases, with 18 bases between. The germline CDR1 and CDR2 sequences are GTSNPN and SVGIG (reference sequence). Details on this clone: Its antigen is as yet unknown.

Study observations and caveats: Larger estimated richness was generally recorded for naive subsets relative to memory subsets. Sharing across four donors was seen in 4% to 6.5% of naive CD4 clonotypes.

The chain combines TRBV30 with TRBJ2-2; D possibly corresponds to TRBD1 (6 bases). The sequencing sample was made of memory CD8+ T cells sorted from blood. Subset here: CD45RO+ cells pooled with CCR7-negative TemRA cells. This receptor was identified in a man aged 30-40 years in good health. The CDR3 loop reads CAWIYPDRTAGELFF. DNA for the CDR3: TGTGCCTGGATTTATCCGGACAGAACCGCCGGGGAGCTGTTTTTT.